The source of this TCR beta chain is a study of identifying expanded T cells in peripheral blood. The study, taken as a whole, reports: Differentially abundant clones: around 1.2 between replicates, around 16 at roughly 2 weeks, around 20 at four. Approximately 2-week clone count variance significantly increased as total template count grew.

Sequenced by immunoSEQ multiplex PCR; TCRdb stores in-frame clones only, minus some. The sample includes 75,000 to 100,000 clones, over 75% of them seen just once. With regard to this clone: Its antigen is as yet unknown.

During the collection period, no donor immune events like infections were recorded. The TCR was taken from a person aged 18 to 70 in good health. Input material: blood.

CDR3 nucleotides: TGTGCCAGCTCACCACGACAGCCAATCGGGGACACTGAAGCTTTCTTT. Translation: CASSPRQPIGDTEAFF. The chain uses TRBV18 and TRBJ1-1; weak D call: TRBD1 (5 bases). V shed 1 base and J shed 3 bases, with 15 bases lying between them. The CDR3 totals 16 residues. The V gene's germline CDR1 is KGHSH and CDR2 LQKENI.